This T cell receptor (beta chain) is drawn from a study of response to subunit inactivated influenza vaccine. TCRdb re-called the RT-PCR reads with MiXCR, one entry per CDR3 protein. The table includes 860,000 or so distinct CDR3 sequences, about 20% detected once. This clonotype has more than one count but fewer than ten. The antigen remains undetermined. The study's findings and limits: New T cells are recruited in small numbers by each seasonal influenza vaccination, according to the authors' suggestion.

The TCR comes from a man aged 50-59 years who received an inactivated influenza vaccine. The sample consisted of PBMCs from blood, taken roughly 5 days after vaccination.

The CDR3 here is CASSLVGTGGNEQYF. Here the CDR3 DNA reads TGTGCCAGCAGCTTAGTGGGGACAGGGGGCAACGAGCAGTACTTC. The chain links TRBV7-2 to TRBJ2-7; 12 positions match TRBD1. The J segment lost 5 bases and the V segment lost 1 base, leaving 3 bases of the junction unmatched. Germline CDR1 reads SGHTA; CDR2 reads FQGNSA. The CDR3 has 15 residues.